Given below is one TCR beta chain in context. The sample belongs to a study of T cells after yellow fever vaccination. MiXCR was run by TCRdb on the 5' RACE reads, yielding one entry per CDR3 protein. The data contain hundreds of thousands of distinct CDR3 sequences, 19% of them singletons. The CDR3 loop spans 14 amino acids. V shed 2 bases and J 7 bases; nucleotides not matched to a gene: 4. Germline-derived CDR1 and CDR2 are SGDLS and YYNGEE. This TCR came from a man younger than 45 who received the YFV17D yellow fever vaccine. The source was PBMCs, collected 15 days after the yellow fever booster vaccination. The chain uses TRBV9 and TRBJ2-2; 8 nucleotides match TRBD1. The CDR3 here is CASSVGRGLGELFF. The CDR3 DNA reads TGTGCCAGCAGCGTTGGCAGGGGGCTCGGGGAGCTGTTTTTT. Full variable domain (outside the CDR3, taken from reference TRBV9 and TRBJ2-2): DSGVTQTPKHLITATGQRVTLRCSPRSGDLSVYWYQQSLDQGLQFLIQYYNGEERAKGNILERFSAQQFPDLHSELNLSSLELGDSALYFCASSVGRGLGELFFGEGSRLTVL.